Here is one T cell receptor (beta chain) with its context. This specimen belongs to a study of blood T cell repertoires in COVID-19. For the study at large: COVID-19 samples, acute and convalescent, were from the United States, Italy and Spain. T cells, B-cell-depleted T cells, or PBMCs supplied cDNA or gDNA.

The V segment lost 7 bases and the J segment 1 base; nucleotides outside the gene matches: 9. Germline CDR1 GTSNPN, CDR2 SVGIG (reference sequence). CDR3 length: 14 residues. Authors' processing steps: Amplifying reference gene primers gave estimates of nucleated cell counts. Clones were sequenced by immunoSEQ multiplex PCR, and TCRdb holds only the in-frame ones, with some missing. D and trimming come from the DNA, and the V and J calls and clone size come from that table. The sample holds fewer than 250,000 clones, approximately 90% seen once. Sequenced material: peripheral blood. The rearrangement links TRBV30 to TRBJ2-7; TRBD1 agrees at 8 bases. The origin of this receptor is a man aged 25-45 years with acute or convalescent COVID-19. DNA for the CDR3: TGTGCCTTGGGTAGGACAGGGCAATCCTACGAGCAGTACTTC. This sequence encodes CALGRTGQSYEQYF.